This entry lists 11 T cell receptor beta chains sequenced from one sample in a study of cytomegalovirus exposure and HLA in healthy donors (dated by TCRdb to about 2017). The library was generated by the immunoSEQ multiplex PCR assay. TCRdb took this table from immuneACCESS and kept in-frame rearrangements with V and J called. Such tables lack part of the clones; where checked against another copy, unresolved V genes explain under half of the gap, and the rest is unexplained. In all, the sample holds tens of thousands of clones, and nearly 90% of those were seen once. The ten most abundant clones make up about 15% of the sample. Sequenced material: PBMCs. These receptors were collected from a woman aged 18-29 years in good health and CMV-seronegative.

The genes are TRBV7-9 and TRBJ1-1; no firm D call. The CDR3 is made up of 14 amino acids. Germline V gene sequence: CDR1 SEHNR, CDR2 FQNEAQ (reference sequence). Trimming shortened V by 1 base and J by 6 bases, and 12 bases separated the two germline ends. In DNA form, the CDR3 reads TGTGCCAGCAGCTTAGGCAGAGGGCGGGCTGAAGCTTTCTTT. Encoded protein: CASSLGRGRAEAFF.

The CDR3 spells CASSLRGQGDNEQFF. For the CDR3, the DNA is TGTGCCAGCAGTTTAAGAGGACAGGGGGACAATGAGCAGTTCTTC. The rearrangement uses TRBV28 and TRBJ2-1; 10 bases are shared with TRBD1. The V and J ends lost 2 bases and 5 bases, in that order; junction bases with no gene match: 3. The CDR3 is made up of 15 amino acids. Germline V gene data show CDR1 as MDHEN and CDR2 as SYDVKM.

V is TRBV30 and J is TRBJ2-1; 13 bases match TRBD2. The V and J ends lost 3 bases and 4 bases, in that order; junction bases with no gene match: 6. This CDR3 contains 16 residues. Germline lookup yields CDR1 GTSNPN and CDR2 SVGIG (reference sequence). The chain's CDR3 is CAWRRGTSGTYNEQFF. CDR3 bases: TGTGCCTGGAGGCGCGGGACTAGCGGGACGTACAATGAGCAGTTCTTC.

J is TRBJ1-4 and V is TRBV7-2; 9 nucleotides align to TRBD1. Germline V lookup: CDR1 SGHTA, CDR2 FQGNSA. This CDR3 has 14 residues. J was trimmed by 8 bases and V by 6 bases; bases with no gene match: 7. The CDR3 region is CASSLDRGGEKLFF. CDR3 sequence (DNA): TGTGCCAGCAGTCTGGACAGGGGAGGGGAAAAACTGTTTTTT.

This clone was recorded only once. The chain is built from TRBV7-9 and TRBJ1-4; a weak D match, TRBD1 (6 bases). This CDR3 comprises 14 residues. Trimming removed 2 bases from V and 6 bases from J, with 10 bases in between. Germline CDR1 and CDR2: SEHNR and FQNEAQ (reference sequence). In DNA, the CDR3 is TGTGCCAGCAGCTTAATGGGGGCAGATGAAAAACTGTTTTTT. This gives the protein CASSLMGADEKLFF.

This clone was recorded only once. The rearrangement links TRBV28 to TRBJ1-2; D is possibly TRBD1 (6 bases). V was pared by 3 bases and J by 4 bases, with 9 bases between. Germline V gene lookup returns CDR1 MDHEN and CDR2 SYDVKM. The CDR3 has 13 residues. DNA of the CDR3: TGTGCCAGCAGTTTTCCAGGGGTCTATGGCTACACCTTC. Its translation is CASSFPGVYGYTF.

V is TRBV7-9 and J is TRBJ1-1, with 8 bases that match TRBD1. Germline trimming cut 10 bases from V and 1 base from J; bases unmatched to any gene: 8. The CDR3 spans 14 residues. Germline V gene lookup returns CDR1 SEHNR and CDR2 FQNEAQ (reference sequence). The CDR3 sequence is CATNRQGRNTEAFF. CDR3 nucleotide sequence: TGTGCCACCAACCGACAGGGGCGGAACACTGAAGCTTTCTTT.

J is TRBJ2-5 and V is TRBV11-1; TRBD1 matches 10 bases. CDR3 length: 15 residues. Trimming cost V 5 bases and J 5 bases; bases outside gene matches: 8. Germline lookup yields CDR1 SGHAT and CDR2 FQDESV (reference sequence). CDR3 DNA sequence: TGTGCCAGCAGCCATCCGACAGGGGGCGGTGAGACCCAGTACTTC. It encodes CASSHPTGGGETQYF. Variable domain in full (rest from reference TRBV11-1 and TRBJ2-5): EAEVAQSPRYKITEKSQAVAFWCDPISGHATLYWYRQILGQGPELLVQFQDESVVDDSQLPKDRFSAERLKGVDSTLKIQPAELGDSAMYLCASSHPTGGGETQYFGPGTRLLVL.

This chain uses TRBV9 with TRBJ2-3; D gene uncertain. Between the trimmed V and J ends, which lost 4 bases and 2 bases, there was a span of 8 bases. This CDR3 is built from 13 residues. In germline, CDR1 is SGDLS, CDR2 YYNGEE. The CDR3 here is CASSPPSTDTQYF. CDR3 DNA: TGTGCCAGCAGCCCCCCGTCCACAGATACGCAGTATTTT.

The rearrangement links TRBV5-4 to TRBJ2-5, with TRBD1 identical over 7 bases. This CDR3 is built from 14 residues. Looked up from germline, CDR1 is SGHNT and CDR2 is YYREEE (reference sequence). J was trimmed by 2 bases and V by 4 bases; bases with no gene match: 5. In DNA, the CDR3 is TGTGCCAGCAGCCAGGGGACAGAGCAAGAGACCCAGTACTTC. It yields the protein CASSQGTEQETQYF.

This sequence joins TRBV2 and TRBJ2-1; 9 bases map to TRBD1. Germline lookup yields CDR1 SNHLY and CDR2 FYNNEI. The junction had 3 bases not matched to a gene; V was cut back by 6 bases and J by 3 bases. The CDR3 is 14 amino acids. The CDR3 spells CASRGTGYYNEQFF. CDR3 nucleotide sequence: TGTGCCAGCAGGGGGACAGGGTACTACAATGAGCAGTTCTTC.